Listed below are T cell receptor beta chains from one sample, sequenced in a study of shared clonotypes between healthy human individuals. The assay was immunoSEQ multiplex PCR, and TCRdb's table has in-frame clones only and misses some. The top ten clones hold approximately 12% of a sample with over 400,000 clones, about 72% of them seen once. The sample was PBMCs. The receptors were gathered from a woman aged 40 to 50 in good health. Some clones in this sample may be carry-over from other donors' samples. The CDR3 runs from the conserved cysteine through the conserved F or W. A D gene is named only where the DNA matches it firmly. Part of the rows lack a size; the others show once, few, many or a class for expanded clones.

15	TRBV19	TRBD2	TRBJ2-2	NA	CASSINLAGTGELFF	TGTGCCAGTAGTATAAACCTAGCGGGCACCGGGGAGCTGTTTTTT
11	TRBV20-1	NA	TRBJ2-5	once	CSAPGFDHMYF	TGCAGTGCCCCTGGATTCGACCATATGTACTTC
18	TRBV10-3	NA	TRBJ2-4	NA	CAISEYRPGGVAKNIQYF	TGTGCCATCAGTGAGTACAGGCCCGGAGGGGTAGCCAAAAACATTCAGTACTTC
19	TRBV28	TRBD2	TRBJ2-1	NA	CASSRGGLAGESSYNEQFF	TGTGCCAGCAGTCGGGGGGGACTAGCGGGAGAGAGCTCCTACAATGAGCAGTTCTTC
16	TRBV28	TRBD1	TRBJ1-4	NA	CASSLLQGPTNEKLFF	TGTGCCAGCAGTTTACTACAGGGGCCAACTAATGAAAAACTGTTTTTT
18	TRBV28	NA	TRBJ2-1	NA	CASSSSWVRDLTYNEQFF	TGTGCCAGCAGTTCTTCTTGGGTTAGGGACTTGACCTACAATGAGCAGTTCTTC
16	TRBV18	NA	TRBJ2-6	NA	CASSPPMGTGANVLTF	TGTGCCAGCTCGCCCCCGATGGGGACTGGGGCCAACGTCCTGACTTTC
16	TRBV6-4	TRBD1	TRBJ2-2	NA	CASSSSGQGNTGELFF	TGTGCCAGCAGTTCGTCTGGACAGGGGAACACCGGGGAGCTGTTTTTT
15	TRBV4-1	TRBD1	TRBJ2-1	NA	CASSQEHRGNNEQFF	TGCGCCAGCAGCCAAGAGCACAGGGGAAACAATGAGCAGTTCTTC
14	TRBV27	NA	TRBJ2-7	NA	CASSLSRDFYEQYF	TGTGCCAGCAGTTTATCCCGGGACTTCTACGAGCAGTACTTC
13	TRBV18	NA	TRBJ1-4	NA	CASSPALDEKLFF	TGTGCCAGCTCTCCCGCCCTAGATGAAAAACTGTTTTTT
15	TRBV10-3	NA	TRBJ2-3	NA	CAISEGQPSADTQYF	TGTGCCATCAGTGAGGGACAGCCCAGCGCAGATACGCAGTATTTT
15	TRBV6-6	NA	TRBJ2-1	NA	CASSYVQGSYNEQFF	TGTGCCAGCAGTTACGTCCAGGGCTCCTACAATGAGCAGTTCTTC
14	TRBV28	NA	TRBJ2-7	NA	CASSVTGKEYEQYF	TGTGCCAGCAGTGTGACCGGGAAGGAATACGAGCAGTACTTC
15	TRBV6-1	NA	TRBJ2-7	NA	CASSEVSYSSYEQYF	TGTGCCAGCAGTGAAGTCTCGTATAGCTCCTACGAGCAGTACTTC
14	TRBV5-4	NA	TRBJ1-1	NA	CASSLKGMNTEAFF	TGTGCCAGCAGCTTGAAGGGTATGAACACTGAAGCTTTCTTT
16	TRBV4-1	NA	TRBJ1-4	once	CASSQVPTTTNEKLFF	TGCGCCAGCAGCCAAGTGCCGACTACAACTAATGAAAAACTGTTTTTT
15	TRBV11-2	TRBD2	TRBJ2-2	NA	CASSPGLANTGELFF	TGTGCCAGCAGCCCGGGACTAGCGAACACCGGGGAGCTGTTTTTT
14	TRBV7-8	NA	TRBJ1-2	NA	CASSQVGTHYGYTF	TGTGCCAGCAGCCAGGTCGGGACACATTATGGCTACACCTTC
16	TRBV19	NA	TRBJ2-2	NA	CASSTRSGGGTGELFF	TGTGCCAGTAGTACTCGATCAGGGGGAGGTACCGGGGAGCTGTTTTTT
15	TRBV7-6	TRBD1	TRBJ2-5	NA	CASSSLATGGETQYF	TGTGCCAGCAGCTCCCTTGCGACAGGGGGAGAGACCCAGTACTTC
16	TRBV2	TRBD2	TRBJ2-1	NA	CASTLVTSVAYNEQFF	TGTGCCAGCACCCTAGTGACTAGCGTAGCCTACAATGAGCAGTTCTTC
15	TRBV6-5	NA	TRBJ2-7	NA	CASSRGWASSYEQYF	TGTGCCAGCAGTAGGGGATGGGCCAGCTCCTACGAGCAGTACTTC
13	TRBV5-5	NA	TRBJ2-5	NA	CASSLEKGVTQYF	TGTGCCAGCAGCTTGGAAAAGGGCGTGACCCAGTACTTC
13	TRBV2	NA	TRBJ2-5	NA	CASSPGRTETQYF	TGTGCCAGCAGCCCCGGGAGAACGGAGACCCAGTACTTC
19	TRBV14	TRBD2	TRBJ2-1	NA	CASSQDPGTSLKRWNEQFF	TGTGCCAGCAGCCAAGATCCCGGGACTAGCTTAAAACGGTGGAATGAGCAGTTCTTC
14	TRBV28	NA	TRBJ1-2	few	CASSPLLENYGYTF	TGTGCCAGCAGTCCCCTCCTAGAAAACTATGGCTACACCTTC
15	TRBV10-1	TRBD2	TRBJ2-1	NA	CASSPGLGSYNEQFF	TGCGCCAGCAGTCCCGGACTAGGAAGTTACAATGAGCAGTTCTTC
14	TRBV7-9	NA	TRBJ2-5	once	CASSTVWGEGTQYF	TGTGCCAGCAGCACCGTTTGGGGAGAGGGGACCCAGTACTTC
14	TRBV5-1	NA	TRBJ2-3	few	CASSLEGGTDTQYF	TGCGCCAGCAGCTTGGAAGGGGGCACAGATACGCAGTATTTT
14	TRBV9	TRBD2	TRBJ2-3	NA	CASSFGLAIDTQYF	TGTGCCAGCAGCTTTGGACTAGCTATCGATACGCAGTATTTT
15	TRBV9	NA	TRBJ1-2	NA	CASSSRDTANYGYTF	TGTGCCAGCAGCTCCAGGGATACGGCTAACTATGGCTACACCTTC
13	TRBV29-1	NA	TRBJ1-1	NA	CSVEQGVGTEAFF	TGCAGCGTTGAACAGGGAGTTGGCACTGAAGCTTTCTTT
16	TRBV4-3	TRBD1	TRBJ1-4	NA	CASSQDGGTENEKLFF	TGCGCCAGCAGCCAAGACGGGGGGACAGAAAATGAAAAACTGTTTTTT
19	TRBV12-5	TRBD1	TRBJ1-3	NA	CASGLVTRAGDSSGNTIYF	TGTGCTAGTGGTTTGGTAACTAGAGCCGGGGACAGCTCTGGAAACACCATATATTTT